The clone carrying this TCR beta chain was detected only a few times. These data belong to a study of cytomegalovirus exposure and HLA in healthy donors. Primers for the PCR totalled 60 Vbeta and 13 Jbeta. Libraries were prepared by immunoSEQ multiplex PCR; TCRdb keeps only in-frame clonotypes and omits some of them. Of around 210,000 clones detected, around 75% appear once; the ten largest clones hold around 0.42%. This CDR3 has 14 amino acids. Looked up from germline, CDR1 is SGHNT and CDR2 is YYREEE (reference sequence). V was cut by 4 bases and J by 0 bases, with 10 bases left in between. V is TRBV5-4 and J is TRBJ1-1; perhaps TRBD1 as D (5 bases). Specimen: PBMCs. This receptor was taken from a male donor in good health and CMV-seropositive. The CDR3 reads CASSRTGMNTEAFF. Here the CDR3 DNA reads TGTGCCAGCAGCCGTACAGGTATGAACACTGAAGCTTTCTTT.